The clone carrying this T cell receptor beta chain was counted ten times or more. No antigen is known for it. TCRdb re-analysed the reads in MiXCR, keeping a single row per CDR3 protein. The sample records about 490,000 distinct CDR3 sequences, more than 15% being singletons. This sample is part of a study of T cell repertoires in cytomegalovirus infection. Study in general: Public TCR beta signatures provided an indication of both CMV infection and a matching HLA type. Study-level points and caveats: Clonotypes of TCR beta that were HLA-C-restricted and CMV-specific dominated the ex vivo response.

The CDR3 has 13 residues. V was trimmed by 2 bases and J by 4 bases, leaving 8 bases between them. CDR1 MNHEY and CDR2 SVGEGT come from the germline V gene. This receptor was identified in a human donor in good health (CMV status not recorded). Some clones in this sample may be carry-over from other donors' samples. The sequenced material came from CD8+ T cells from PBMCs. The rearrangement links TRBV6-2 or TRBV6-3 to TRBJ1-1; tentative D call: TRBD1 (6 bases). DNA of the CDR3: TGTGCCAGCAGTTACCTACAGGGCACTGAAGCTTTCTTT. It translates to CASSYLQGTEAFF.